This T cell receptor beta chain emerged from a study of regulatory T cells in long-lasting Graves disease. CDR3 regions were amplified by Arm-PCR using iRepertoire HTBI primers to build TCR beta libraries. From the multiplex PCR reads, TCRdb called clonotypes with MiXCR, one entry per CDR3 protein. Of 200,000 to 250,000 distinct CDR3 sequences in the sample, roughly a fifth were seen once. The time point: newly diagnosed GD, antithyroid drugs for less than 3 months. Researchers made the TCR library from RNA that was extracted from PBMCs. This clonotype was found many times. CDR1 and CDR2 (germline): SNHLY, FYNNEI. The V gene lost 3 bases and the J gene lost 6 bases, with 14 bases spanning the gap. CDR3 length equals 14 residues.

The sequence was obtained from a female donor with Graves disease. The source material was peripheral blood mononuclear cells (PBMCs), sampled at new diagnosis, from a patient treated with antithyroid drugs. The rearrangement joins TRBV2 to TRBJ1-2, with a weak D call TRBD1 (5 bases). In DNA, the CDR3 is TGTGCCAGCAGTGACTCGGGGGGATGGAATGGCTACACCTTC. Translating it yields CASSDSGGWNGYTF. Complete variable domain (other parts from reference TRBV2 and TRBJ1-2): EPEVTQTPSHQVTQMGQEVILRCVPISNHLYFYWYRQILGQKVEFLVSFYNNEISEKSEIFDDQFSVERPDGSNFTLKIRSTKLEDSAMYFCASSDSGGWNGYTFGSGTRLTVV.